This TCR beta chain was sequenced during a study of shared T cell receptors in the human thymus. V gave up 1 base and J gave up 2 bases; unmatched junction bases: 10. Germline values: CDR1 GTSNPN, CDR2 SVGIG (reference sequence). The CDR3 loop spans 17 amino acids. TCRdb's copy holds only in-frame clones and misses some; the assay was immunoSEQ multiplex PCR. The sample has 500,000 to 550,000 clones, approximately 78% seen once. These records were also assigned to another study, of human thymus T cells. That work adds: The thymus was resected at corrective cardiac surgery. Thymic repertoires overlap heavily among unrelated individuals, related research has reported.

Sequencing input: thymocytes. The receptor was isolated from a boy younger than two with a congenital heart defect. V usage is TRBV30 and J usage is TRBJ1-5; 8 bases map to TRBD1. CDR3 loop: CAWSGAGGRFGNQPQHF. The CDR3 DNA follows: TGTGCCTGGAGTGGGGCAGGGGGCCGTTTTGGCAATCAGCCCCAGCATTTT.